This T cell receptor (beta chain) comes out of a study of cytomegalovirus exposure and HLA in healthy donors. Study-level results: A later analysis linked a missense DCLRE1C variant to TCR beta V- and J-gene trimming. In a later analysis, TCR association rates varied by HLA locus: DRB1 most, HLA-C fewest. Accurate prediction of HLA-A and HLA-B alleles (for most subjects) was reportedly achieved from TCR beta sequences.

Primers for the PCR totalled 60 Vbeta and 13 Jbeta. The repertoire was sequenced with immunoSEQ multiplex PCR; TCRdb's copy has only in-frame clones and lacks some. This sample has roughly 190,000 clones, with roughly 81% found just once. This clone has a handful of counts. Its target is unknown. The CDR3 extends over 15 amino acids. Germline CDR1 SGHDT, CDR2 YYEEEE. The ends lost 4 bases at V and 8 bases at J; junction bases unmatched: 8. The specimen was PBMCs. The TCR comes from a woman in her thirties in good health and CMV-seropositive. The rearrangement joins TRBV5-6 to TRBJ2-1; 11 bases line up with TRBD2. The CDR3 loop is CASSQPGLAVDEQFF. The CDR3 DNA is TGTGCCAGCAGCCAACCGGGACTAGCGGTCGATGAGCAGTTCTTC. The variable domain in full, completed from reference TRBV5-6 and TRBJ2-1, reads DAGVTQSPTHLIKTRGQQVTLRCSPKSGHDTVSWYQQALGQGPQFIFQYYEEEERQRGNFPDRFSGHQFPNYSSELNVNALLLGDSALYLCASSQPGLAVDEQFFGPGTRLTVL.